The 2 T cell receptor beta chains in this list originate from one sample, sequenced in a study of shared clonotypes between healthy human individuals. Profiled with immunoSEQ multiplex PCR; TCRdb holds only in-frame clones, not every one. The data contain roughly 300,000 clones, 87% of them singletons. Source material: memory CD8+ T cells sorted from blood. Noted subset: CD45RO+ cells pooled with CCR7-negative TemRA cells. Source of these receptors: a man aged 18 to 29 in good health.

This clone has just one count. The chain is built from TRBV13 and TRBJ2-3; D is possibly TRBD1 (7 bases). Trimming took 5 bases from V and 4 from J, leaving 13 bases between them. The germline gives CDR1 PRHDT, CDR2 FYEKMQ (reference sequence). The CDR3 runs to 14 residues. CDR3 DNA sequence: TGTGCCAGCAGCCTTGTCAGGGGGGCAGATACGCAGTATTTT. Translated: CASSLVRGADTQYF. Full variable domain (missing parts from reference TRBV13 and TRBJ2-3): AAGVIQSPRHLIKEKRETATLKCYPIPRHDTVYWYQQGPGQDPQFLISFYEKMQSDKGSIPDRFSAQQFSDYHSELNMSSLELGDSALYFCASSLVRGADTQYFGPGTRLTVL.

The genes are TRBV5-4 and TRBJ2-6, with 9 positions matching TRBD1. CDR1 SGHNT and CDR2 YYREEE come from the germline V gene (reference sequence). This CDR3 comprises 15 residues. Losses at the gene ends were 4 bases for V and 9 bases for J; bases not matched to a gene: 8. The CDR3 coding sequence is TGTGCCAGCAGCCACTACGGACAGGGGAACAACGTCCTGACTTTC. It is translated as CASSHYGQGNNVLTF.